This TCR beta chain stems from a study of identical twins. Using its own MiXCR run on the 5' RACE reads, TCRdb lists one record per CDR3 protein. The sample lists under 450,000 distinct CDR3 sequences, less than 20% occurring once. Trimming pared 1 base from V and 3 bases from J, leaving 9 bases between. Germline CDR1 reads SQVTM; CDR2 reads ANQGSEA. There are 13 residues in the CDR3. This clonotype was obtained from a man between 50 and 59 years old in good health. This chain links TRBV29-1 with TRBJ1-1; D perhaps matches TRBD1 (6 bases). The sequencing sample was made of naive T cells sorted from blood. CDR3 coding DNA: TGCAGCGTTGAAGGGGGGGCTGACACTGAAGCTTTCTTT. The encoded protein is CSVEGGADTEAFF.